This T cell receptor beta chain appears in the sequencing data of a study of T cell clones after liver transplantation. Whole-study results and caveats: The donor-reactive repertoire was only partly measurable in two subjects, lacking donor cells.

Germline CDR1 reads MDHEN; CDR2 reads SYDVKM. The CDR3 is 14 amino acids. V was clipped by 4 bases and J by 1 base, with 11 bases between them. The sample holds one count of this clone. The antigen remains undetermined. TCRdb keeps only in-frame clones here, not all; method: immunoSEQ multiplex PCR. The table includes just under 60,000 clones, about 70% detected once. The rearrangement joins TRBV28 to TRBJ2-7; weak D call: TRBD1 (5 bases). The source was CD4+ T cells from blood, collected at the roughly 15-month timepoint. This clonotype was obtained from a human patient who received a liver transplant. Some T cells may be transferred from the graft donor. CDR3 sequence: CASSSLTVSYEQYF. CDR3 DNA: TGTGCCAGCAGTTCATTGACAGTTTCCTACGAGCAGTACTTC.